This is a list of T cell receptor beta chains from one sample in a study of spatial heterogeneity in lung cancer. TCRdb used MiXCR to reprocess the 5' RACE reads, holding one entry per CDR3 protein. The sample lists 110,000 or so distinct CDR3 sequences; about 10% were seen once. The sequencing used PBMCs, collected at follow-up. The receptors derive from a female donor with early-stage non-small cell lung cancer. Each CDR3 is given with its conserved first and last residue. The order of the fields is J gene, clone size, D gene, CDR3 length, V gene, CDR3 DNA, CDR3 protein. The D gene is left open where the match is weak. Clone size appears in some rows only: once, few, many, or a class for an expanded clone.

>TRBJ2-3|NA|TRBD2|15|TRBV24-1
TGTGCCACCAGTGATATAGCGGGAGGTACAGATACGCAGTATTTT
CATSDIAGGTDTQYF
>TRBJ1-1|many|TRBD1|13|TRBV6-5
TGTGCCAGCAGGCCCTGGGACAGCATTGAAGCTTTCTTT
CASRPWDSIEAFF
>TRBJ2-7|few|NA|15|TRBV18
TGTGCCAGCTCACCACCCAACGGGGACTCCTACGAGCAGTACTTC
CASSPPNGDSYEQYF
>TRBJ2-1|NA|NA|19|TRBV7-2
TGTGCCAGCAGCTTAAGGTTAATGGAAATGGCGGGCCGAAATACAAGTCCGTTCTTC
CASSLRLMEMAGRNTSPFF
>TRBJ1-1|NA|NA|14|TRBV6-2/TRBV6-3
TGTGCCAGCAGCCTAGGGAATTTGCGCACTGAAGCTTTCTTT
CASSLGNLRTEAFF
>TRBJ2-3|few|TRBD2|14|TRBV5-4
TGTGCCAGCAACATAGCGGGAACCACAGATACGCAGTATTTT
CASNIAGTTDTQYF
>TRBJ1-1|many|NA|14|TRBV28
TGTGCCAGCACCTACTGGGGCGGCGAGTTTGAAGCTTTCTTT
CASTYWGGEFEAFF
>TRBJ1-2|NA|TRBD1|16|TRBV4-2
TGTGCCAGCAGCGCTCCGGGACAGGGAAGGGATTATGGCTACACCTTC
CASSAPGQGRDYGYTF
>TRBJ2-3|many|NA|13|TRBV30
TGTGCCTGGACCCCTTCCTCCCAAGATACGCAGTATTTT
CAWTPSSQDTQYF
>TRBJ2-1|NA|NA|14|TRBV20-1
TGCAGTGCTAGTTCGACAGCCTCCTACAATGAGCAGTTCTTC
CSASSTASYNEQFF
>TRBJ2-2|NA|NA|16|TRBV4-1
TGCGCCAGCAGCCAAGTTCGATCCGGGGGCACCGGGGAGCTGTTTTTT
CASSQVRSGGTGELFF
>TRBJ1-4|many|NA|15|TRBV12-3/TRBV12-4
TGTGCCAGCAGAGCGCCAGGGCCTACTAATGAAAAACTGTTTTTT
CASRAPGPTNEKLFF
>TRBJ2-1|NA|TRBD1|13|TRBV24-1
TGTGCCACCGGACAGGGGGCAATCAATGAGCAGTTCTTC
CATGQGAINEQFF
>TRBJ2-3|many|TRBD2|15|TRBV3-1
TGTGCCAGCAGCTTTAGCGGGAGCGGCACAGATACGCAGTATTTT
CASSFSGSGTDTQYF
>TRBJ2-3|NA|NA|14|TRBV7-9
TGTGCCAGCAGCTTAACCCGTAGCACAGATACGCAGTATTTT
CASSLTRSTDTQYF
>TRBJ2-5|few|NA|13|TRBV27
TGTGCCAGCAGTAAGGACGGGGAAGAGACCCAGTACTTC
CASSKDGEETQYF
>TRBJ2-7|few|TRBD2|14|TRBV27
TGTGCCAGCAGGAGAGCGGGAGTAACCTACGAGCAGTACTTC
CASRRAGVTYEQYF